This T cell receptor (beta chain) was sequenced during a study of T cells in Graves' hyperthyroidism and ophthalmopathy. Across the study: Peripheral blood was collected at initial diagnosis, before any treatment. Study results and caveats: Most clonotypes that expanded in the thyroid above 0.001 also showed up in blood.

Each ophthalmopathy patient scored at least 3 on the Clinical Activity Score and at least 4 on NOSPECS grade, with duration under 3 months. Orbital computed tomography, thyroid ultrasound, serum thyroxine and TRAb, and clinical symptoms together informed the diagnoses. Regarding this clonotype: Antigen specificity is unknown.

CDR1 and CDR2 from the germline V gene are LNHDA and SQIVND (reference sequence). Trimming took 6 bases from V and 4 from J, leaving 25 bases between them. The CDR3 extends over 18 amino acids. RNA transcripts were the template for amplifying TCR beta CDR3 regions. The TCR CDR3 was amplified in a first-round RT-PCR using the HTBI primer set. TCRdb reprocessed the multiplex PCR reads with MiXCR, giving one entry per CDR3 protein. This table holds 400,000 to 500,000 distinct CDR3 sequences, roughly 15% found once. This sequence originates from a young man with Graves' ophthalmopathy. This chain connects TRBV19 to TRBJ2-1, with D perhaps matching TRBD2 (6 bases). Sequences were obtained from blood. The DNA of the CDR3 is TGTGCCAGTAGCCCAGTACCGGCCGGAGGGACCAGATACAATGAGCAGTTCTTC. Translated, it gives CASSPVPAGGTRYNEQFF. Full variable domain (outside the CDR3, taken from reference TRBV19 and TRBJ2-1): DGGITQSPKYLFRKEGQNVTLSCEQNLNHDAMYWYRQDPGQGLRLIYYSQIVNDFQKGDIAEGYSVSREKKESFPLTVTSAQKNPTAFYLCASSPVPAGGTRYNEQFFGPGTRLTVL.